These 22 T cell receptor beta chains share one sample of origin, sequenced in a study of blood T cell repertoires in COVID-19. TCRdb's table, derived via immunoSEQ multiplex PCR, lists solely in-frame clones and lacks some. The sample yields some 37,000 clones, 80% to 90% seen once. Sequencing was done on a sample of peripheral blood. The receptors were gathered from a woman in her seventies with acute or convalescent COVID-19.

This chain connects TRBV6-1 to TRBJ1-2; D might be TRBD1 (5 bases). The V end lost 0 bases, the J end lost 8 bases, and 13 bases lay between the germline ends. The V gene's germline CDR1 is MNHNS and CDR2 SASEGT. CDR3 length: 14 residues. The CDR3, as DNA: TGTGCCAGCAGTGAAGCGGGGGGTACTATGGGCTACACCTTC. Translating it yields CASSEAGGTMGYTF.

This clone was counted once. V gene TRBV7-2 combines with J gene TRBJ1-2; 9 nucleotides match TRBD1. Unmatched junction bases numbered 7, after V lost 3 bases and J lost 5 bases. Germline-derived CDR1 and CDR2 are SGHTA and FQGNSA. The CDR3 has 15 amino acids. CDR3 coding DNA: TGTGCCAGCAGCTTCCGGGACAGGGAGACGTATGGCTACACCTTC. The encoded protein is CASSFRDRETYGYTF.

The chain carries TRBV24-1 and TRBJ2-2, with 8 bases fitting TRBD2. Germline values: CDR1 KGHDR, CDR2 SFDVKD. The CDR3 has 16 amino acids. The V gene end was trimmed by 3 bases and the J gene end by 0 bases; junction bases not matched to a gene: 2. The CDR3 DNA follows: TGTGCCACCAGTGATAGCGGGAGCGCGAACACCGGGGAGCTGTTTTTT. It encodes CATSDSGSANTGELFF.

This sequence joins TRBV19 and TRBJ2-3; 7 bases are a match to TRBD1. Germline values: CDR1 LNHDA, CDR2 SQIVND (reference sequence). V lost 4 bases, J lost 6 bases, and 16 bases stayed unmatched. This CDR3 contains 17 residues. The chain's CDR3 is CASSTLYRGGASDTQYF. The CDR3 region has the DNA TGTGCCAGTAGTACCTTATACAGGGGTGGCGCGTCGGATACGCAGTATTTT.

The rearrangement joins TRBV7-9 to TRBJ2-2; 7 bases match TRBD2. The CDR3 has 17 residues. Germline V gene sequence: CDR1 SEHNR, CDR2 FQNEAQ (reference sequence). V was clipped by 2 bases and J by 1 base; unmatched bases: 7. The CDR3, as DNA: TGTGCCAGCAGCTTAAATCTCGGCGGGGGGAACACCGGGGAGCTGTTTTTT. Translating it yields CASSLNLGGGNTGELFF. Together with reference TRBV7-9 and TRBJ2-2, the CDR3 gives the full variable domain: DTGVSQNPRHKITKRGQNVTFRCDPISEHNRLYWYRQTLGQGPEFLTYFQNEAQLEKSRLLSDRFSAERPKGSFSTLEIQRTEQGDSAMYLCASSLNLGGGNTGELFFGEGSRLTVL.

The chain has TRBV5-6 and TRBJ2-4; 8 bases match TRBD1. The CDR3 spans 14 residues. From germline, CDR1 is SGHDT and CDR2 YYEEEE. With 5 bases clipped from V and 5 bases from J, the junction kept 6 bases outside the gene matches. As DNA, the CDR3 is TGTGCCAGCAGTTTTGGGACAGGAGAAAACATTCAGTACTTC. This sequence encodes CASSFGTGENIQYF.

V gene TRBV3-1 (or the pseudogene TRBV3-2) combines with J gene TRBJ2-1, with D perhaps TRBD2 (6 bases). Trimming stripped 4 bases from V and 6 bases from J, with 7 bases between. The CDR3 totals 12 residues. Germline lookup yields CDR1 LGHDT and CDR2 YNNKEL (reference sequence). CDR3 bases: TGTGCCAGCAGCCGACTAGGCAATGAGCAGTTCTTC. Translating it yields CASSRLGNEQFF.

V gene TRBV10-3 combines with J gene TRBJ2-7, with 8 bases fitting TRBD1. V was clipped by 2 bases and J by 5 bases; unmatched bases: 5. The CDR3 is 14 amino acids. Per the germline V gene, CDR1 is ENHRY and CDR2 is SYGVKD. The CDR3, as DNA: TGTGCCATCAGTGAGGGACAGGGTGTCAACGAGCAGTACGTC. It codes for CAISEGQGVNEQYV.

CDR3 nucleotides: TGTGCCAGCTCACCGAACTATGACAGGGGTACTAACTATGGCTACACCTTC. This gives the protein CASSPNYDRGTNYGYTF. The chain couples TRBV18 to TRBJ1-2, with 8 bases matching TRBD1. CDR3 length equals 17 residues. Trimming at V came to 3 bases and at J to 0 bases, leaving 9 bases not matched to a gene. Germline loops: CDR1 KGHSH, CDR2 LQKENI.

The chain links TRBV24-1 to TRBJ1-5, with D possibly TRBD1 on 6 matching bases. There are 15 residues in the CDR3. Germline V gene data show CDR1 as KGHDR and CDR2 as SFDVKD. Trimming removed 4 bases from V and 1 base from J, with 10 bases in between. The CDR3 coding sequence is TGTGCCACCAGTGACAGGGGTATCAGCAATCAGCCCCAGCATTTT. It specifies CATSDRGISNQPQHF.

This clone has just one count. This chain links TRBV7-9 with TRBJ1-2; TRBD1 is a possible D gene (5 bases). The CDR3 is made up of 16 amino acids. The germline V and J ends were trimmed by 1 base and 4 bases, with 16 bases remaining between them. Germline lookup yields CDR1 SEHNR and CDR2 FQNEAQ (reference sequence). CDR3 sequence (DNA): TGTGCCAGCAGCTTAGATCGGCAGGCCGGGGGCTATGGCTACACCTTC. Residues: CASSLDRQAGGYGYTF.

This chain joins TRBV5-1 and TRBJ2-3, with 13 bases aligning to TRBD2. The CDR3 totals 16 residues. J was trimmed by 2 bases and V by 4 bases; bases with no gene match: 4. From germline, CDR1 is SGHRS and CDR2 YFSETQ. In DNA, the CDR3 is TGCGCCAGCAGCAGTGGGACTAGCGGGGACACAGATACGCAGTATTTT. Its protein is CASSSGTSGDTDTQYF.

The chain uses TRBV7-3 and TRBJ2-7; 12 bases agree with TRBD2. V was clipped by 5 bases and J by 0 bases; unmatched bases: 8. This CDR3 region has 17 residues. Germline values: CDR1 SGHTA, CDR2 FQGTGA. The CDR3 DNA is TGTGCCAGCAGCCGCCCTTTACTAGCGGGAGGCTCCTACGAGCAGTACGTC. Translation: CASSRPLLAGGSYEQYV.

The chain combines TRBV6-6 with TRBJ1-1, with D perhaps matching TRBD1 (6 bases). The ends were cut back, 5 bases at V and 3 bases at J, with 10 bases in the middle. This CDR3 is 13 amino acids long. The germline gives CDR1 MNHNY, CDR2 SVGAGI (reference sequence). CDR3 protein: CASSPGTHTEAFF. CDR3 coding DNA: TGTGCCAGCAGTCCCGGGACACACACTGAAGCTTTCTTT.

J is TRBJ1-5 and V is TRBV28; TRBD1 might be the D (6 bases). The CDR3 consists of 13 residues. The V gene's germline CDR1 is MDHEN and CDR2 SYDVKM. CDR3 residues: CISGRGGNQPQHF. Here the CDR3 DNA reads TGTATATCCGGGAGGGGGGGCAATCAGCCCCAGCATTTT. Together with reference TRBV28 and TRBJ1-5, the CDR3 gives the full variable domain: DVKVTQSSRYLVKRTGEKVFLECVQDMDHENMFWYRQDPGLGLRLIYFSYDVKMKEKGDIPEGYSVSREKKERFSLILESASTNQTSMYLCISGRGGNQPQHFGDGTRLSIL.

This chain uses TRBV18 with TRBJ1-1, with a weak D call TRBD1 (5 bases). Deletions cut 1 base from V and 0 bases from J, with 12 bases between. This CDR3 contains 16 residues. CDR1 is KGHSH, CDR2 LQKENI, per germline. CDR3 sequence (DNA): TGTGCCAGCTCACCACGCCAGGCAGGGATGAACACTGAAGCTTTCTTT. Translating it yields CASSPRQAGMNTEAFF.

The chain has TRBV20-1 and TRBJ2-3, with 10 bases lining up with TRBD2. The ends lost 3 bases at V and 1 base at J; junction bases unmatched: 7. The CDR3 consists of 16 residues. Germline V gene data show CDR1 as DFQATT and CDR2 as SNEGSKA (reference sequence). In nucleotides, the CDR3 is TGCAGTGCTAGTGGCACTAGCGGGGCCGGCACAGATACGCAGTATTTT. Residues: CSASGTSGAGTDTQYF.

The rearrangement links TRBV3-1 (or the pseudogene TRBV3-2) to TRBJ1-5; D uncertain. V was trimmed by 3 bases and J by 4 bases, leaving 10 bases between them. CDR3 length equals 14 residues. Looked up from germline, CDR1 is LGHDT and CDR2 is YNNKEL (reference sequence). CDR3 sequence reads: CASSQADSNQPQHF. As DNA, the CDR3 is TGTGCCAGCAGCCAGGCCGACTCGAATCAGCCCCAGCATTTT.

The genes are TRBV19 and TRBJ1-2; unclear D gene. The V gene's germline CDR1 is LNHDA and CDR2 SQIVND (reference sequence). This CDR3 region has 14 residues. Trimming removed 7 bases at V and 7 bases at J, with 19 bases between. Here the CDR3 reads CASTTTTRRGGYTF. The CDR3 DNA reads as TGTGCCAGTACCACAACGACCCGACGCGGTGGCTACACCTTC.

The V and J genes are TRBV29-1 and TRBJ1-4; D may be TRBD1 (6 bases). CDR3 length: 13 residues. Germline V lookup: CDR1 SQVTM, CDR2 ANQGSEA. The ends were cut back, 3 bases at V and 8 bases at J, with 13 bases in the middle. CDR3 DNA sequence: TGCAGCGTTGATAAGGGGGATGGAGAAAAACTGTTTTTT. Its translation is CSVDKGDGEKLFF.

This chain uses TRBV24-1 with TRBJ2-1; 14 bases fit TRBD2. V trimming: 3 bases; J trimming: 2 bases; junction bases outside the gene matches: 5. The CDR3 runs 18 residues. The germline CDR1 and CDR2 sequences are KGHDR and SFDVKD. This CDR3 reads CATSDTGLAGEAYNEQFF. CDR3 DNA: TGTGCCACCAGTGATACGGGACTAGCGGGAGAGGCCTACAATGAGCAGTTCTTC.

In DNA form, the CDR3 reads TGTGCCAGCACCGAACGGGGGGGGATGAACACTGAAGCTTTCTTT. Translation: CASTERGGMNTEAFF. This chain links TRBV27 with TRBJ1-1; tentatively, D is TRBD1 (5 bases). The CDR3 contains 15 residues. The germline gives CDR1 MNHEY, CDR2 SMNVEV (reference sequence). Between the trimmed V and J ends, which lost 7 bases and 0 bases, there was a span of 15 bases.